The 3 T cell receptor beta chains in this list originate from one sample, sequenced in a study of T cell repertoires in cytomegalovirus infection. No antigen has been assigned to these receptors. TCRdb fed the reads into MiXCR, producing one record per CDR3 protein. Of approximately 730,000 distinct CDR3 sequences detected, 30% to 40% appear once; the ten largest clones hold about 18%. The sequencing here drew on cultured PBMCs, taken from culture after CMV antigen stimulation. The receptors come from a human donor in good health (CMV status not recorded). Some clones in this sample may be carry-over from other donors' samples.

The table lists this clonotype with a count of one. The chain has TRBV7-2 and TRBJ1-2, with a tentative D call TRBD1 (6 bases). Germline loops: CDR1 SGHTA, CDR2 FQGNSA. With 5 bases removed from V and 8 bases from J, the gap between germline ends came to 24 bases. CDR3 size: 16 residues. The CDR3 loop reads CASSARGATGPQGYTF. CDR3 in DNA: TGTGCCAGCAGCGCCCGAGGAGCTACAGGGCCTCAAGGCTACACCTTC.

This clonotype was observed at least ten times. The chain employs TRBV7-2 and TRBJ1-6, with D unclear. Germline assignment: CDR1 SGHTA and CDR2 FQGNSA. The CDR3 spans 13 residues. The ends were cut back, 5 bases at V and 10 bases at J, with 12 bases in the middle. DNA for the CDR3: TGTGCCAGCAGCCCCATGAGGGAGTCACCCCTCCACTTT. It encodes CASSPMRESPLHF.

Details on this clonotype: A read error may account for a junction end that differs from germline. This chain uses TRBV19 with TRBJ1-5, with D uncertain. CDR1 is LNHDA and CDR2 is SQIVND in the germline V gene (reference sequence). CDR3 size: 15 residues. This CDR3 is CASSMLVVVNQPQHF. For the CDR3, the DNA is TGTGCCAGCAGTATGCTAGTGGTTGTCAATCAGCCCCAGCATTTT.